The sequence of this T cell receptor beta chain was determined in a study of human T cells and chemical hapten exposure (TCRdb year 2021). Background on the whole study: The libraries were sequenced as a pool, and the TCR yield per sample differed mostly because of small variations in library volumes within the pool. The study tracked peripheral blood TCR repertoire changes in vivo during primary and secondary sensitization to the hapten diphenylcyclopropenone (DPC) in alopecia patients. Overall study outcomes, separate from this receptor: Repeated subsampling changed both the strength of the expansion versus patch-test correlation and the threshold at which that correlation became significant. No change with DPC sensitization was found in the number of TCRs above 1 in 1000 frequency, and no evidence of global repertoire structure alterations was found.

Taken from cysteine to phenylalanine, the CDR3 has 12 residues. Just CDR3 DNA is preserved here, 36 bases in frame from base 1. The germline ends are 6 bases apart after V is trimmed by 4 bases and J by 2 bases. The germline V gene specifies MNHEY as CDR1 and SVGEGT as CDR2. This clonotype has ten or more counts. Its antigen remains unidentified. No qualities accompany the bases; no much larger clone lies one base away. Unfractionated whole blood was collected in Tempus Blood RNA tubes, and total RNA was extracted from that blood. Five or six healthy volunteers served as TCR sequencing controls and were bled at day 0, 2 weeks and 6 weeks. During library preparation, unique molecular identifiers were attached to individual cDNA molecules so that TCRs could be counted in a quantitative, reproducible way. Each blood RNA sample was used to sequence both TCR alpha and TCR beta chains. The paper's processing steps were these. Samples had a median of about 96,000 TCRs, with a range from about 23,224 to 750,000. V, J and CDR3 annotation of the TCR reads was carried out using the Decombinator software suite. Every sample was subsampled to the same number of TCRs (28,000) for the PS versus PT1 abundance plots. Expanded TCRs were defined as absent before sensitization and observed at least eight times at the 2-week time point. TCRdb reworked the public reads: Q25 trimming with fastp, MiXCR clone assembly, productive beta chains retained. Rows are unified per CDR3 protein, each entry keeping the most common DNA and genes. The V and J calls shown here were made by TCRdb, not taken from the authors' results. This sample has more than 100,000 distinct CDR3 sequences in its table, and about 7.7% of those were observed once. The top ten constitute about 1.4% of the sample.

The specimen was whole blood. The rearranged segments are TRBV6-2 or TRBV6-3 and TRBJ2-7; no D gene can be assigned with confidence. This TCR came from a human donor in good health. Some clones in this sample may be carry-over from other donors' samples. Donor details come from another sample of the same person, matched by shared clones. The encoded CDR3 is CASSWVPYEQYF. The sequence in DNA is TGTGCCAGCAGTTGGGTACCCTACGAGCAGTACTTC.